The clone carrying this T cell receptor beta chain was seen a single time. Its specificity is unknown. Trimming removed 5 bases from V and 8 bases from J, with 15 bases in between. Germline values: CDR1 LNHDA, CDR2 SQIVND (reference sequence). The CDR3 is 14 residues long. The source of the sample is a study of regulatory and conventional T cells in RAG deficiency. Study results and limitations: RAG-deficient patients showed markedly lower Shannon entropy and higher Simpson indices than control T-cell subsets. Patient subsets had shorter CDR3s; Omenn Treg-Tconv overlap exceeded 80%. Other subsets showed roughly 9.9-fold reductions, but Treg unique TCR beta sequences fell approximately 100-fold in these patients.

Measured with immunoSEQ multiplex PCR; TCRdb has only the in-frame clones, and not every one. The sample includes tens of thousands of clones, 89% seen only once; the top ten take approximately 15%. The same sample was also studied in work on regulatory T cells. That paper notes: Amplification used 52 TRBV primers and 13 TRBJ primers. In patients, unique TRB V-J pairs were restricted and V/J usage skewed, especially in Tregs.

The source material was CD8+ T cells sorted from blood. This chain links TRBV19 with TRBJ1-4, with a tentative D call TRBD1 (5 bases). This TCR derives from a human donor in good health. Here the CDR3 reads CASSAGTLEEKLFF. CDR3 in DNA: TGTGCCAGTAGTGCCGGGACCCTGGAGGAAAAACTGTTTTTT.